Following are 31 T cell receptor beta chains from one sample sequenced in a study of blood T cell repertoires in COVID-19. The protocol was immunoSEQ multiplex PCR, while the TCRdb copy is restricted to in-frame clones and leaves out a portion. Of approximately 220,000 clones in the sample, 75% to 90% were seen once. Specimen: peripheral blood. All receptors come from a man in his forties with acute or convalescent COVID-19.

The J gene is TRBJ2-1, the V gene TRBV19, with D unclear. Germline CDR1 LNHDA, CDR2 SQIVND (reference sequence). CDR3 size: 13 residues. The V and J ends lost 2 bases and 10 bases respectively, with 12 bases between them. The CDR3 here is CASSININGEQFF. For the CDR3, the DNA is TGTGCCAGTAGTATAAACATTAACGGGGAGCAGTTCTTC.

The chain recombines TRBV4-2 with TRBJ2-7, with 7 bases fitting TRBD2. Germline CDR1 LGHNA, CDR2 YNFKEQ. CDR3 length: 17 residues. J gave up 5 bases and V 0 bases, and 13 bases lay outside the gene matches. The CDR3 is CASSQDSRRGSTNEQYF. The CDR3 DNA follows: TGTGCCAGCAGCCAAGATAGCCGGCGCGGGAGTACAAACGAGCAGTACTTC.

The chain employs TRBV4-2 and TRBJ1-3; D not resolved. CDR1 and CDR2 from the germline V gene are LGHNA and YNFKEQ. This CDR3 has 17 amino acids. The V end was cut by 0 bases, the J end by 0 bases, with 12 bases between. The CDR3 DNA sequence: TGTGCCAGCAGCCAAGAGAGAAACCTAGACTCTGGAAACACCATATATTTT. It specifies CASSQERNLDSGNTIYF.

This clone was counted only a few times. This chain links TRBV25-1 with TRBJ2-1, with D perhaps matching TRBD2 (5 bases). The CDR3 consists of 14 residues. Trimming cost V 4 bases and J 0 bases, with 7 bases left between them. Germline CDR1 reads MGHDK; CDR2 reads SYGVNS. CDR3 sequence: CASSGRSSYNEQFF. CDR3 DNA sequence: TGTGCCAGCAGTGGGAGGAGCTCCTACAATGAGCAGTTCTTC.

The chain carries TRBV24-1 and TRBJ2-7; 7 positions match TRBD1. The V segment lost 5 bases and the J segment 4 bases; nucleotides outside the gene matches: 7. Germline loops: CDR1 KGHDR, CDR2 SFDVKD. The CDR3 extends over 14 amino acids. Written as DNA, the CDR3 is TGTGCCACCAGTGCCGCCATGACAGGGTACGAGCAGTACTTC. Translating gives CATSAAMTGYEQYF.

This chain links TRBV7-2 with TRBJ1-2; D gene unclear. Trimming removed 0 bases at V and 7 bases at J, with 9 bases between. Germline CDR1 SGHTA, CDR2 FQGNSA. CDR3 size: 13 residues. DNA for the CDR3: TGTGCCAGCAGCTTAGCGAGTGGTGGTGGCTACACCTTC. It codes for CASSLASGGGYTF.

The V call is TRBV27, the J call TRBJ2-3, with D possibly being TRBD2 (6 bases). The CDR3 is 15 residues long. Per the germline V gene, CDR1 is MNHEY and CDR2 is SMNVEV (reference sequence). V lost 6 bases to trimming and J lost 6 bases, with 19 bases between them. The CDR3 sequence: CASRLRLSGLDTQYF. The CDR3 DNA sequence: TGTGCCAGCAGATTACGACTAAGCGGGTTGGATACGCAGTATTTT.

This sequence joins TRBV27 and TRBJ1-5, with 8 bases matching TRBD1. CDR1 and CDR2 (germline): MNHEY, SMNVEV (reference sequence). This CDR3 has 15 amino acids. The trim removed 4 bases at V and 6 bases at J, leaving 8 bases unmatched. The CDR3 DNA sequence: TGTGCCAGCAGTTGGTCAGGGGGCAGTCGTCAGCCCCAGCATTTT. This translates into CASSWSGGSRQPQHF.

The J gene is TRBJ2-3, the V gene TRBV11-2; 11 nucleotides match TRBD2. Per germline, CDR1 SGHAT and CDR2 FQNNGV. J was trimmed by 3 bases and V by 4 bases; bases with no gene match: 6. The CDR3 loop spans 16 amino acids. DNA for the CDR3: TGTGCCAGCAGCTCTGAACTAGCGGGAGTAACAGATACGCAGTATTTT. It is translated as CASSSELAGVTDTQYF.

This clone was detected once. The chain recombines TRBV13 with TRBJ1-1; D is ambiguous. Germline CDR1 PRHDT, CDR2 FYEKMQ (reference sequence). The CDR3 consists of 13 residues. V was pared by 5 bases and J by 6 bases, with 13 bases between. The chain's CDR3 is CASSRGWPSEAFF. The CDR3 DNA reads TGTGCCAGCAGCCGTGGTTGGCCCTCTGAAGCTTTCTTT.

This chain joins TRBV7-2 and TRBJ2-1; 8 bases are shared with TRBD2. This CDR3 contains 16 residues. The germline gives CDR1 SGHTA, CDR2 FQGNSA. Trimming removed 1 base from V and 10 bases from J; junction bases left unmatched: 12. The CDR3 DNA follows: TGTGCCAGCAGCTTAGGGGAGCTAGCGGGTTTCACAGAGCAGTTCTTC. Its protein is CASSLGELAGFTEQFF. Based on the CDR3 plus reference TRBV7-2 and TRBJ2-1, the full variable domain is GAGVSQSPSNKVTEKGKDVELRCDPISGHTALYWYRQSLGQGLEFLIYFQGNSAPDKSGLPSDRFSAERTGGSVSTLTIQRTQQEDSAVYLCASSLGELAGFTEQFFGPGTRLTVL.

The V call is TRBV5-1, the J call TRBJ2-1; possibly TRBD2 for D (6 bases). Germline-derived CDR1 and CDR2 are SGHRS and YFSETQ. There are 16 residues in the CDR3. Trimming shortened V by 1 base and J by 4 bases, and 15 bases separated the two germline ends. In DNA, the CDR3 is TGCGCCAGCAGCTTGAGCGGCAGGGACTCTTACAATGAGCAGTTCTTC. Its translation: CASSLSGRDSYNEQFF.

The V and J genes are TRBV27 and TRBJ1-3; perhaps TRBD1 as D (6 bases). There are 16 residues in the CDR3. The germline V gene has CDR1 MNHEY and CDR2 SMNVEV (reference sequence). V was pared by 8 bases and J by 0 bases, with 17 bases between. Here the CDR3 DNA reads TGTGCCAGCTCCCTCCAGGGACATAGCTCTGGAAACACCATATATTTT. This codes for CASSLQGHSSGNTIYF.

The chain links TRBV7-2 to TRBJ1-5; 8 nucleotides agree with TRBD1. Germline loops: CDR1 SGHTA, CDR2 FQGNSA. Trimming at V came to 4 bases and at J to 4 bases, leaving 6 bases not matched to a gene. This CDR3 is built from 15 residues. The CDR3 nucleotides are TGTGCCAGCAGCTGGGACAGGTCGGTTAATCAGCCCCAGCATTTT. It yields the protein CASSWDRSVNQPQHF.

The chain recombines TRBV18 with TRBJ2-2; a weak D match, TRBD1 (6 bases). The CDR3 has 17 residues. Germline V CDR1 and CDR2: KGHSH, LQKENI. Trimming stripped 0 bases from V and 1 base from J, with 12 bases between. CDR3 nucleotides: TGTGCCAGCTCACCACCTGACGGGACAAGGAACACCGGGGAGCTGTTTTTT. This sequence encodes CASSPPDGTRNTGELFF.

The chain carries TRBV6-2 or TRBV6-3 and TRBJ1-6; 7 bases line up with TRBD1. The CDR3 totals 15 residues. After removal of 6 bases from V and 7 bases from J, the junction contained 9 bases not matched to a gene. CDR1 and CDR2 (germline): MNHEY, SVGEGT. Written as DNA, the CDR3 is TGTGCCAGCAGCAAGCGACAGGGTTGGAATTCACCCCTCCACTTT. This translates into CASSKRQGWNSPLHF.

The chain recombines TRBV30 with TRBJ1-1, with D possibly being TRBD1 (5 bases). In germline, CDR1 is GTSNPN, CDR2 SVGIG (reference sequence). The CDR3 length is 14 residues. Trimming pared 7 bases from V and 4 bases from J, leaving 19 bases between. The CDR3 here is CASRPGVGTTEAFF. The CDR3 coding sequence is TGTGCCTCCCGGCCGGGGGTAGGTACCACTGAAGCTTTCTTT.

CDR3 region: CASSLPTGVPNTEAFF. CDR3 bases: TGTGCCAGCAGCTTACCTACAGGGGTCCCGAACACTGAAGCTTTCTTT. The chain combines TRBV7-9 with TRBJ1-1; the match to TRBD1 covers 7 bases. This CDR3 region has 16 residues. V shed 2 bases and J 1 base; nucleotides not matched to a gene: 7. Germline assignment: CDR1 SEHNR and CDR2 FQNEAQ (reference sequence).

This chain uses TRBV6-5 with TRBJ2-5; 8 nucleotides line up with TRBD2. This CDR3 comprises 14 residues. The J segment lost 4 bases and the V segment lost 5 bases, leaving 6 bases of the junction unmatched. CDR1 and CDR2 (germline): MNHEY, SVGAGI. This CDR3 reads CASSPGLDRETQYF. The CDR3 bases are TGTGCCAGCAGTCCGGGACTAGATCGAGAGACCCAGTACTTC.

The CDR3: CASSPDYPNEQFF. CDR3 DNA sequence: TGTGCCAGCAGCCCGGACTACCCCAATGAGCAGTTCTTC. The gene calls are TRBV11-2 and TRBJ2-1, with D tentatively TRBD2 (6 bases). Germline V CDR1 and CDR2: SGHAT, FQNNGV. This CDR3 is built from 13 residues. Trimming took off 5 bases at V and 6 bases at J, with 11 bases between the two ends.

This chain joins TRBV3-1 (or the pseudogene TRBV3-2) and TRBJ2-7; tentatively, D is TRBD1 (6 bases). V lost 2 bases and J lost 3, with 11 bases in between. There are 14 residues in the CDR3. The germline V gene has CDR1 LGHDT and CDR2 YNNKEL (reference sequence). The CDR3 reads CASSQTRQVYEQYF. The DNA of the CDR3 is TGTGCCAGCAGCCAAACTCGACAGGTCTACGAGCAGTACTTC.

The rearrangement uses TRBV7-9 and TRBJ2-7; 9 bases line up with TRBD2. CDR3 length: 14 residues. After removal of 7 bases from V and 3 bases from J, the junction contained 7 bases not matched to a gene. Per the germline V gene, CDR1 is SEHNR and CDR2 is FQNEAQ (reference sequence). This CDR3 reads CASIPTSGIYEQYF. In DNA form, the CDR3 reads TGTGCCAGCATCCCGACTAGCGGAATCTACGAGCAGTACTTC.

The chain uses TRBV29-1 and TRBJ2-1, with no clear D. Germline V gene sequence: CDR1 SQVTM, CDR2 ANQGSEA. The CDR3 consists of 14 residues. Trimming cost V 2 bases and J 0 bases, with 8 bases left between them. For the CDR3, the DNA is TGCAGCGTTGAAAAGTCAGGCTCCTACAATGAGCAGTTCTTC. Its translation is CSVEKSGSYNEQFF.

This chain uses TRBV19 with TRBJ1-1, with 7 positions matching TRBD1. The CDR3 runs 15 residues. Germline assignment: CDR1 LNHDA and CDR2 SQIVND (reference sequence). The junction had 8 bases not matched to a gene; V was cut back by 3 bases and J by 4 bases. In DNA, the CDR3 is TGTGCCAGTAGTATCTTTCGGACAGGTACCACTGAAGCTTTCTTT. Its translation is CASSIFRTGTTEAFF. Looking up the rest from reference TRBV19 and TRBJ1-1 gives the full variable domain: DGGITQSPKYLFRKEGQNVTLSCEQNLNHDAMYWYRQDPGQGLRLIYYSQIVNDFQKGDIAEGYSVSREKKESFPLTVTSAQKNPTAFYLCASSIFRTGTTEAFFGQGTRLTVV.

J is TRBJ1-5 and V is TRBV5-5; a possible D gene is TRBD1 (5 bases). V shed 3 bases and J shed 4 bases, with 11 bases lying between them. Per germline, CDR1 SGHKS and CDR2 YYEKEE (reference sequence). The CDR3 runs 14 residues. The DNA for the CDR3 is TGTGCCAGCAGCTCCCGACAGAATAATCAGCCCCAGCATTTT. This encodes CASSSRQNNQPQHF.

The J gene is TRBJ2-1, the V gene TRBV2; 9 nucleotides align to TRBD1. The trim removed 6 bases at V and 0 bases at J, leaving 6 bases unmatched. CDR1 and CDR2 (germline): SNHLY, FYNNEI. This CDR3 has 16 residues. CDR3 loop: CASSTGQGSSYNEQFF. The CDR3 DNA is TGTGCCAGCAGCACGGGACAGGGAAGCTCCTACAATGAGCAGTTCTTC.

The chain uses TRBV11-1 and TRBJ2-1, with TRBD2 matching over 10 bases. J was trimmed by 7 bases and V by 4 bases; bases with no gene match: 7. CDR1 and CDR2 from the germline V gene are SGHAT and FQDESV (reference sequence). CDR3 size: 15 residues. The CDR3 DNA reads TGTGCCAGCAGCTCCGGATATAGCGGGAGGAATGAGCAGTTCTTC. This codes for CASSSGYSGRNEQFF.

This clone showed up many times. CDR3 protein: CASSELGGKNTGELFF. The DNA of the CDR3 is TGTGCCAGCAGTGAATTGGGCGGGAAGAACACCGGGGAGCTGTTTTTT. This chain uses TRBV2 with TRBJ2-2, with a possible D match to TRBD2 (6 bases). Germline CDR1 and CDR2: SNHLY and FYNNEI. The CDR3 is 16 amino acids. The germline V and J ends were trimmed by 2 bases and 1 base, with 11 bases remaining between them.

The chain is built from TRBV30 and TRBJ1-1, with D perhaps TRBD1 (6 bases). Germline V gene data show CDR1 as GTSNPN and CDR2 as SVGIG (reference sequence). Trimming took 6 bases from V and 8 from J, leaving 19 bases between them. The CDR3 loop spans 13 amino acids. This CDR3 reads CACRSTGMTEAFF. DNA for the CDR3: TGTGCCTGCAGAAGCACAGGGATGACGGAAGCTTTCTTT.

The chain couples TRBV27 to TRBJ1-2; D gene uncertain. The CDR3 covers 16 residues. CDR1 MNHEY and CDR2 SMNVEV come from the germline V gene (reference sequence). V was pared by 4 bases and J by 3 bases, with 18 bases between. CDR3 region: CASSSDTDPKDYGYTF. CDR3 nucleotides: TGTGCCAGCAGTTCCGATACAGATCCTAAGGACTATGGCTACACCTTC.

V gene TRBV11-2 combines with J gene TRBJ2-4; a possible D gene is TRBD1 (6 bases). V was shortened by 3 bases and J by 1 base, with 13 bases between the two germline ends. CDR3 length: 16 residues. Germline CDR1 reads SGHAT; CDR2 reads FQNNGV. The CDR3 spells CASSFRTGNAKNIQYF. In nucleotides, the CDR3 is TGTGCCAGCAGCTTCAGAACAGGGAACGCCAAAAACATTCAGTACTTC.